The rows below give T cell receptor beta chains drawn from one sample of a study of T cell responses to AZD1222 COVID-19 vaccine. Clones were read by immunoSEQ multiplex PCR, and TCRdb kept only the in-frame ones, dropping some. This sample has approximately 180,000 clones, with 75% to 90% found just once. Sample: peripheral blood, taken on day 0 of AZD1222 vaccination. The source is an adult in good health. Each CDR3 is given with its conserved first and last residue. Fields, in order: D gene, V gene, J gene, clone size, CDR3 protein, CDR3 DNA. The D gene is left open where the match is weak. The listing skips clone size in some rows; elsewhere it reads once, few, many or a size class.

>-|TRBV5-4|TRBJ2-3|-
CASGEGASTDTQYF
TGTGCCAGCGGGGAGGGGGCTAGTACAGATACGCAGTATTTT
>TRBD1|TRBV28|TRBJ1-6|-
CASSLYRDRAASPLHF
TGTGCCAGCAGTTTATATCGGGACAGGGCTGCTTCACCCCTCCACTTT
>-|TRBV11-2|TRBJ2-7|-
CASSFLFSSYEQYF
TGTGCCAGCAGCTTCCTGTTCAGCTCCTACGAGCAGTACTTC
>TRBD2|TRBV10-2|TRBJ2-1|-
CASRGRTSGSDEQFF
TGCGCCAGCAGGGGGAGGACTAGCGGGAGCGATGAGCAGTTCTTC
>-|TRBV4-1|TRBJ1-2|-
CASSQENRPAGGYTF
TGCGCCAGCAGCCAAGAAAACAGACCGGCGGGAGGCTACACCTTC
>TRBD1|TRBV28|TRBJ2-3|-
CASSPPGQGTDTQYF
TGTGCCAGCAGTCCCCCGGGACAGGGCACAGATACGCAGTATTTT
>-|TRBV28|TRBJ2-7|once
CASTLSGTLSYEQYF
TGTGCCAGCACCTTGTCCGGGACATTAAGCTACGAGCAGTACTTC
>TRBD1|TRBV18|TRBJ1-6|-
CASSLSGQGLGSPLHF
TGTGCCAGCTCACTATCGGGACAGGGTTTGGGCTCACCCCTCCACTTT
>TRBD2|TRBV7-3|TRBJ2-1|-
CASSRPGTSGRNEQFF
TGTGCCAGCAGCCGCCCCGGGACTAGCGGGAGGAATGAGCAGTTCTTC
>TRBD2|TRBV28|TRBJ2-7|-
CASQSGADSSYEQYF
TGTGCCAGCCAAAGCGGGGCCGATTCCTCCTACGAGCAGTACTTC
>-|TRBV4-1|TRBJ1-3|-
CASSPQGYQRDTIYF
TGCGCCAGCAGCCCCCAGGGATATCAGAGGGACACCATATATTTT
>-|TRBV3-1/TRBV3-2|TRBJ1-3|-
CASSQEGSGNTIYF
TGTGCCAGCAGCCAAGAAGGTTCAGGAAACACCATATATTTT
>-|TRBV6-6|TRBJ2-5|few
CASSLTAQETQYF
TGTGCCAGCAGCCTAACAGCACAAGAGACCCAGTACTTC
>-|TRBV19|TRBJ2-3|-
CASKLALGTDTQYF
TGTGCCAGTAAACTCGCACTTGGCACAGATACGCAGTATTTT
>-|TRBV9|TRBJ2-2|-
CASSVVSFGELFF
TGTGCCAGCAGCGTAGTGTCCTTCGGGGAGCTGTTTTTT
>-|TRBV5-1|TRBJ2-3|-
CASGGSGTSTDTQYF
TGCGCCAGCGGGGGCTCCGGGACTAGCACAGATACGCAGTATTTT
>TRBD2|TRBV4-1|TRBJ2-3|-
CASSQDRGTSGGVGTDTQYF
TGCGCCAGCAGCCAAGATAGAGGGACTAGCGGGGGGGTCGGCACAGATACGCAGTATTTT
>-|TRBV6-5|TRBJ1-5|-
CASCLGGGGQPQHF
TGTGCCAGCTGCTTGGGAGGGGGTGGCCAGCCCCAGCATTTT
>-|TRBV6-4|TRBJ1-2|-
CASRLGGGQPNYGYTF
TGTGCCAGCAGGCTAGGAGGAGGGCAACCAAACTATGGCTACACCTTC
>-|TRBV6-6|TRBJ1-4|-
CASIRGSNEKLFF
TGTGCCAGCATCCGGGGATCTAATGAAAAACTGTTTTTT
>-|TRBV28|TRBJ1-4|once
CASSPESGYEKLFF
TGTGCCAGCAGTCCCGAGTCGGGGTACGAAAAACTGTTTTTT
>-|TRBV4-1|TRBJ1-6|-
CASSPFVDKRSSYNSPLHF
TGCGCCAGCAGCCCGTTTGTAGACAAGCGCAGCTCCTATAATTCACCCCTCCACTTT
>-|TRBV28|TRBJ1-4|-
CASTKPGTIEKLFF
TGTGCCAGCACCAAGCCCGGGACAATAGAAAAACTGTTTTTT
>TRBD1|TRBV6-1|TRBJ2-2|-
CASSEGTGGKTGELFF
TGTGCCAGCAGTGAGGGGACAGGGGGCAAGACCGGGGAGCTGTTTTTT
>TRBD2|TRBV29-1|TRBJ2-7|-
CSVVLGGYRLAGRTYEQYF
TGCAGCGTTGTTCTGGGGGGGTACCGGCTGGCGGGACGAACCTACGAGCAGTACTTC
>TRBD2|TRBV3-1/TRBV3-2|TRBJ2-7|-
CASSHPFGTLRGSGRRIYEQYF
TGTGCCAGCAGCCATCCATTCGGGACCCTCAGGGGGAGCGGGAGGCGTATCTACGAGCAGTACTTC
>-|TRBV28|TRBJ1-1|-
CASSLLGLRGNTEAFF
TGTGCCAGCAGCCTATTGGGTCTAAGGGGCAACACTGAAGCTTTCTTT
>-|TRBV19|TRBJ1-1|-
CASSIDGDTAEAFF
TGTGCCAGTAGTATAGATGGGGACACGGCTGAAGCTTTCTTT
>-|TRBV5-1|TRBJ2-2|few
CASSLALTLTGELFF
TGCGCCAGCAGCTTGGCACTAACTCTTACCGGGGAGCTGTTTTTT
>-|TRBV19|TRBJ1-2|once
CASSIDRVYGYTF
TGTGCCAGTAGTATAGACAGGGTCTATGGCTACACCTTC
>-|TRBV4-2|TRBJ2-7|-
CASSQVLSYEQYF
TGTGCCAGCAGCCAAGTTCTTTCCTACGAGCAGTACTTC
>-|TRBV27|TRBJ2-5|-
CASSFAGAAFQETQYF
TGTGCCAGCAGTTTTGCAGGGGCGGCTTTCCAAGAGACCCAGTACTTC
>TRBD2|TRBV18|TRBJ2-3|-
CASSPRLAGVVDTQYF
TGTGCCAGCTCACCTAGACTAGCGGGAGTCGTAGATACGCAGTATTTT
>TRBD1|TRBV5-1|TRBJ1-6|-
CASSLNRGENSPLHF
TGCGCCAGCAGCTTGAACAGGGGCGAGAATTCACCCCTCCACTTT
>-|TRBV29-1|TRBJ1-2|once
CSVPTGNYGYTF
TGCAGCGTGCCCACCGGGAACTATGGCTACACCTTC
>-|TRBV13|TRBJ1-2|-
CASSLGLLGYTF
TGTGCCAGCAGCTTAGGGTTGTTAGGCTACACCTTC
>-|TRBV6-5|TRBJ2-7|-
CASSRTQSYEQYF
TGTGCCAGCAGTAGGACCCAGTCCTACGAGCAGTACTTC
>-|TRBV6-2/TRBV6-3|TRBJ1-6|-
CASSYSARTNSPLHF
TGTGCCAGCAGTTACTCGGCTCGAACGAATTCACCCCTCCACTTT
>TRBD1|TRBV29-1|TRBJ1-2|few
CSVGGTGLGNYGYTF
TGCAGCGTTGGGGGGACAGGGCTGGGTAACTATGGCTACACCTTC
>-|TRBV28|TRBJ1-3|-
CASSLAGVFGNTIYF
TGTGCCAGCAGTTTAGCGGGGGTTTTTGGAAACACCATATATTTT
>-|TRBV15|TRBJ1-2|-
CATSRDQAVGRLAGYTF
TGTGCCACCAGCAGAGATCAGGCAGTTGGTAGATTGGCTGGCTACACCTTC
>-|TRBV21-1|TRBJ1-2|-
CASSKDPGIKDYGYTF
TGTGCCAGCAGCAAAGATCCAGGGATAAAGGACTATGGCTACACCTTC
>-|TRBV18|TRBJ2-3|-
CASSPVGTDTQYF
TGTGCCAGCTCACCAGTTGGCACAGATACGCAGTATTTT
>-|TRBV13|TRBJ2-7|-
CASSLGGPVSEQYF
TGTGCCAGCAGCTTAGGCGGGCCGGTCTCCGAGCAGTACTTC
>TRBD2|TRBV24-1|TRBJ2-5|-
CATSERGAQETQYF
TGTGCCACCAGTGAGCGGGGGGCACAAGAGACCCAGTACTTC
>-|TRBV9|TRBJ1-1|-
CASSVAPAGNTEAFF
TGTGCCAGCAGCGTTGCCCCGGCGGGGAACACTGAAGCTTTCTTT
>-|TRBV3-1/TRBV3-2|TRBJ1-3|-
CASSQEKVLGNTIYF
TGTGCCAGCAGCCAAGAAAAGGTTTTAGGAAACACCATATATTTT
>-|TRBV7-2|TRBJ2-3|-
CASSLRNGGTDTQYF
TGTGCCAGCAGCTTACGGAATGGTGGGACAGATACGCAGTATTTT
>TRBD1|TRBV28|TRBJ2-7|once
CASSLDRGQREQYF
TGTGCCAGCAGTTTGGACAGGGGCCAGCGCGAGCAGTACTTC
>-|TRBV6-5|TRBJ2-5|once
CASSYGLVRETQYF
TGTGCCAGCAGTTACGGGCTAGTGCGGGAGACCCAGTACTTC
>-|TRBV21-1|TRBJ1-5|-
CASSPSSLTGSHQPQHF
TGTGCCAGCAGCCCATCTTCTCTGACAGGTAGCCATCAGCCCCAGCATTTT